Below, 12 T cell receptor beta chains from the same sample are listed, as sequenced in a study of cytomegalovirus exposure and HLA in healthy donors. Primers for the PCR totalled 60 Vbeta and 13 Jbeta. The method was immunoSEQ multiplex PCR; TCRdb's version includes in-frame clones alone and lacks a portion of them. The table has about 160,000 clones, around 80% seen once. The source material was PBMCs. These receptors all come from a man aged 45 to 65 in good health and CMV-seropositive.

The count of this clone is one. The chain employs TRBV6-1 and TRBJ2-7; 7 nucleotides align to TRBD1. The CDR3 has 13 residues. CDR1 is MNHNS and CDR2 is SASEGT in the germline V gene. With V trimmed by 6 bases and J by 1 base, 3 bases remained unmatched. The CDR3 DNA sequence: TGTGCCAGCAGGCGACAGGGATCCTACGAGCAGTACGTC. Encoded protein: CASRRQGSYEQYV.

The CDR3 loop reads CASSSGKKSLAFF. In nucleotides, the CDR3 is TGTGCCAGCAGCTCGGGGAAGAAAAGTCTGGCTTTCTTT. The chain combines TRBV27 with TRBJ1-1; the D is unclear. Per the germline V gene, CDR1 is MNHEY and CDR2 is SMNVEV (reference sequence). The CDR3 is 13 residues long. Trimming removed 6 bases at V and 11 bases at J, with 19 bases between.

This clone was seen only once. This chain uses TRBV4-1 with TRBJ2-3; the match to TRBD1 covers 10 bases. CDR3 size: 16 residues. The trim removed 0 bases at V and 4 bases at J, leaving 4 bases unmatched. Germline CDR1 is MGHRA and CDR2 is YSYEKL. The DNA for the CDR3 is TGCGCCAGCAGCCAAGACGGACAGGGGGTCTCAGATACGCAGTATTTT. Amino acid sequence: CASSQDGQGVSDTQYF.

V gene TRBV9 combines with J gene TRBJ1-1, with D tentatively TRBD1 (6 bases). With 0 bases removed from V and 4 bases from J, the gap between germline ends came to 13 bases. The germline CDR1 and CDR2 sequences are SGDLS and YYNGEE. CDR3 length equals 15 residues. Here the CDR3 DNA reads TGTGCCAGCAGCGTAGAAGGGGGGGCAGCCACTGAAGCTTTCTTT. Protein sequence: CASSVEGGAATEAFF.

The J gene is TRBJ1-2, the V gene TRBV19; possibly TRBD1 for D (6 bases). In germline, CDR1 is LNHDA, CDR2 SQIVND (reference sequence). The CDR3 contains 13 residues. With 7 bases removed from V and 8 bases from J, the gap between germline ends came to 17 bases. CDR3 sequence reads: CASNHGGARGYTF. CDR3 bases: TGTGCCAGTAACCATGGGGGCGCCAGGGGCTACACCTTC.

The DNA of the CDR3 is TGTGCCAGCAGCTTAGGGACTAGCGGGGGCAATGAGCAGTTCTTC. Translation: CASSLGTSGGNEQFF. V and J are TRBV11-2 and TRBJ2-1, with TRBD2 matching over 13 bases. Trimming removed 1 base from V and 6 bases from J; junction bases left unmatched: 0. Germline V gene lookup returns CDR1 SGHAT and CDR2 FQNNGV. The CDR3 is 15 residues long.

CDR3 in DNA: TGTGCCAGCAGTTACTCGAGGGCTAGCCAAGAGACCCAGTACTTC. This encodes CASSYSRASQETQYF. The chain has TRBV6-5 and TRBJ2-5, with a possible D match to TRBD2 (5 bases). Germline-derived CDR1 and CDR2 are MNHEY and SVGAGI. The CDR3 sequence is 15 residues long. Deletions cut 0 bases from V and 1 base from J, with 9 bases between.

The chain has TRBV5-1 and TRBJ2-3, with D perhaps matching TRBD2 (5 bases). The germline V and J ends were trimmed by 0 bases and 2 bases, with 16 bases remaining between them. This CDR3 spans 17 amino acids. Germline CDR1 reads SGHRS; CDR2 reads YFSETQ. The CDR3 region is CASSLVGGPTTTDTQYF. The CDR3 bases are TGCGCCAGCAGCTTGGTCGGCGGGCCAACCACCACAGATACGCAGTATTTT.

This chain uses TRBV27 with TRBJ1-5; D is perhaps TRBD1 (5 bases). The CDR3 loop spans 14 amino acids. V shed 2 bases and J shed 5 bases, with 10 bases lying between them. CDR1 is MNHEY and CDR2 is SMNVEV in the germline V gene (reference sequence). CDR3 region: CASSLQGTHQPQHF. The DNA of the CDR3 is TGTGCCAGCAGTTTACAGGGTACCCATCAGCCCCAGCATTTT.

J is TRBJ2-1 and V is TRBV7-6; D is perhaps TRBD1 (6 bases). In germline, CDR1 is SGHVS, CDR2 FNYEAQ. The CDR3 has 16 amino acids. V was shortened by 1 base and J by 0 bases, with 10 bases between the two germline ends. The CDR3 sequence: CASSLGDMSSYNEQFF. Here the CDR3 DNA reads TGTGCCAGCAGCTTAGGGGACATGAGCTCCTACAATGAGCAGTTCTTC.

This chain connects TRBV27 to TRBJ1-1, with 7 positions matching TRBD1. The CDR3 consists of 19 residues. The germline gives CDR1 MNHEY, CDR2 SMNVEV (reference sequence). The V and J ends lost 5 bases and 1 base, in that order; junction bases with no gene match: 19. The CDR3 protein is CASSLQMGQTRSQNTEAFF. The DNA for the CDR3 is TGTGCCAGCAGTCTACAAATGGGACAGACAAGAAGCCAGAACACTGAAGCTTTCTTT.

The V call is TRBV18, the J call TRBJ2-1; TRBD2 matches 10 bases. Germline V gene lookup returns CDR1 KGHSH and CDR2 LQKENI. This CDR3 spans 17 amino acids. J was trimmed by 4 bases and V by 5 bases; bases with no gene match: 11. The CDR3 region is CASSETVSGGFYNEQFF. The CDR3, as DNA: TGTGCCAGCTCAGAGACTGTTAGCGGGGGGTTTTACAATGAGCAGTTCTTC.